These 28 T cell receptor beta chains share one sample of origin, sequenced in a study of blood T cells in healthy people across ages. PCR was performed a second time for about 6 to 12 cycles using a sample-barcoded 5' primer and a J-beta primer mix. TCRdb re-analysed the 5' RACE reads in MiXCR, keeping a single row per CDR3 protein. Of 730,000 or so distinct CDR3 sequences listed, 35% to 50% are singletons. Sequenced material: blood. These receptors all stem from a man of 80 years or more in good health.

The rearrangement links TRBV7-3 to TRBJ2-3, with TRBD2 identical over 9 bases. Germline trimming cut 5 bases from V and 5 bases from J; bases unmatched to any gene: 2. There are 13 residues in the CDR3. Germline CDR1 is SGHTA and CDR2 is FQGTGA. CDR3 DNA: TGTGCCAGCAGCCAACTAGCGGGAGATACGCAGTATTTT. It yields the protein CASSQLAGDTQYF.

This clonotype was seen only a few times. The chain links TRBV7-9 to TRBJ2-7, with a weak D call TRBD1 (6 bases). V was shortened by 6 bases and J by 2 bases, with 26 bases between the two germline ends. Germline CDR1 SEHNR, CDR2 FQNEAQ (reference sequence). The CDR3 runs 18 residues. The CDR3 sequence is CASRFRGELMDSAYEQYF. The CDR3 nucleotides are TGTGCCAGCAGGTTCAGGGGAGAGTTAATGGATTCGGCCTACGAGCAGTACTTC.

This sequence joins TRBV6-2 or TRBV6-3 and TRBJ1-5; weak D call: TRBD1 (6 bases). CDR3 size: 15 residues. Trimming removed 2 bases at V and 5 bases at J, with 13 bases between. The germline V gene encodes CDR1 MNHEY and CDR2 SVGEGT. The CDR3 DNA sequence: TGTGCCAGCAGTTACCGAGGACAGACTTATCAGCCCCAGCATTTT. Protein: CASSYRGQTYQPQHF.

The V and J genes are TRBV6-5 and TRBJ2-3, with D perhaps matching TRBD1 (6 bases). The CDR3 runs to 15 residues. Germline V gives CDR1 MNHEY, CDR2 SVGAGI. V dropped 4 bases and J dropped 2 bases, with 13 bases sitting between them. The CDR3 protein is CASSSQGKLTDTQYF. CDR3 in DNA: TGTGCCAGCAGTTCCCAGGGGAAGCTCACAGATACGCAGTATTTT.

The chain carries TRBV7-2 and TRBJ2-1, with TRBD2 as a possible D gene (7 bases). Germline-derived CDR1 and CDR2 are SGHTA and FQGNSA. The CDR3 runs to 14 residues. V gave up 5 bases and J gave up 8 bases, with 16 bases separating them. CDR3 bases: TGTGCCAGCAGCCAGGGGCGGGGGCGCCATGAGCAGTTCTTC. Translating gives CASSQGRGRHEQFF.

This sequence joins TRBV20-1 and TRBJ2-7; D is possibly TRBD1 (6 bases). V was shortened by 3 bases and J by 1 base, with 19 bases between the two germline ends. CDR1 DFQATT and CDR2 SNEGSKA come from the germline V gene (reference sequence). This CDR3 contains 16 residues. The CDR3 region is CSASERQATPSYEQYF. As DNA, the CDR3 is TGCAGTGCTAGTGAGAGACAGGCAACACCATCCTACGAGCAGTACTTC.

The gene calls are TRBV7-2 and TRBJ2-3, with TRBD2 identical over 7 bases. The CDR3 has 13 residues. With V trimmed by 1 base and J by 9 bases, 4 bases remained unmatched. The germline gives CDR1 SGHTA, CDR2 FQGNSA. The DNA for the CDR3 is TGTGCCAGCAGCTTAGATGGGAGGGTAACGCAGTATTTT. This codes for CASSLDGRVTQYF.

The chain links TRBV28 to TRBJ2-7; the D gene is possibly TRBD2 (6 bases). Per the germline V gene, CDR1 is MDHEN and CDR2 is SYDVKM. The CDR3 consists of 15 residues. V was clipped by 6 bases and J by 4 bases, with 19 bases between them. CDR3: CASSPLQGGPYEQYF. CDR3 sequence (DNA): TGTGCCAGCAGCCCACTTCAGGGAGGTCCGTACGAGCAGTACTTC.

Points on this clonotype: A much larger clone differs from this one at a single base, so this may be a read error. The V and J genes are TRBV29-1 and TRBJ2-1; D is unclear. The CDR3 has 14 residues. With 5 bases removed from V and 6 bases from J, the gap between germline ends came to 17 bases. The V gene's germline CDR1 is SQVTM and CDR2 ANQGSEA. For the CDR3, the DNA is TGCAGCGTTCTTGGGTGGCTAAGCTCCAATGAGCAGTTCTTC. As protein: CSVLGWLSSNEQFF.

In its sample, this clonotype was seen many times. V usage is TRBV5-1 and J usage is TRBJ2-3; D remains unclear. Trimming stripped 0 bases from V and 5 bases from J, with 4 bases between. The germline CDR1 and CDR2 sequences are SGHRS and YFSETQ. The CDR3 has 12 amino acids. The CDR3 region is CASSLEGDTQYF. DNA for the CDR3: TGCGCCAGCAGCTTGGAGGGAGATACGCAGTATTTT.

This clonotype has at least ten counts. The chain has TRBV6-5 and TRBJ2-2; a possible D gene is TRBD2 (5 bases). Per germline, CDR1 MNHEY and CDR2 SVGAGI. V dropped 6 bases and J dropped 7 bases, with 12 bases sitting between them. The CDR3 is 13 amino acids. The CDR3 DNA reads TGTGCCAGCAGCCAGACTACCATCGGGGAGCTGTTTTTT. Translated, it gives CASSQTTIGELFF.

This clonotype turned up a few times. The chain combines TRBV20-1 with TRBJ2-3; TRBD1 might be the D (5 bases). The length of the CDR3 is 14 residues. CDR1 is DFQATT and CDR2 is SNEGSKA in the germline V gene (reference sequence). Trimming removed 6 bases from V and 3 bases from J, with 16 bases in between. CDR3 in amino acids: CSAPINPGTDTQYF. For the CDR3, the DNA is TGCAGTGCCCCCATCAACCCAGGGACAGATACGCAGTATTTT.

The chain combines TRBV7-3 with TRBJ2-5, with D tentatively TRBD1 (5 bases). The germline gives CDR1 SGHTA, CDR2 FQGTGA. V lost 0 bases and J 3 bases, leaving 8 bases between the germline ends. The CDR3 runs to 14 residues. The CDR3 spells CASSLTGLKETQYF. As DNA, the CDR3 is TGTGCCAGCAGCTTAACGGGGCTAAAAGAGACCCAGTACTTC.

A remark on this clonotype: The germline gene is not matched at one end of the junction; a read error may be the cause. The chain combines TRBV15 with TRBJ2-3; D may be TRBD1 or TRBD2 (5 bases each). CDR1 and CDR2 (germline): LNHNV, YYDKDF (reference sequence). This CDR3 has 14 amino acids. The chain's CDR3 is CASSIEGYTDTQYF. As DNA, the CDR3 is TGTGCCTCCAGCATTGAGGGGTACACAGATACGCAGTATTTT.

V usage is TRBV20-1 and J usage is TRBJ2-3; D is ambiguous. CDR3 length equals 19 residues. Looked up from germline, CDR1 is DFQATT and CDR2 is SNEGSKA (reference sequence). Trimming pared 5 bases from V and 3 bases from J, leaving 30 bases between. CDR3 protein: CSAFPSFSGSLLGTDTQYF. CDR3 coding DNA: TGCAGTGCTTTTCCCTCCTTTTCTGGCAGCCTTTTAGGAACAGATACGCAGTATTTT.

The DNA for the CDR3 is TGCAGCGTAGAAAGCAAGGACATTCAGTACTTC. Translated: CSVESKDIQYF. The chain links TRBV29-1 to TRBJ2-4, with no clear D. The V gene's germline CDR1 is SQVTM and CDR2 ANQGSEA. The CDR3 sequence is 11 residues long. The V gene lost 6 bases and the J gene lost 8 bases, with 11 bases spanning the gap.

The DNA of the CDR3 is TGTGCCAGCAGTTTAGCGACTCACTCGGATTGGGGCTATGGCTACACCTTC. Residues: CASSLATHSDWGYGYTF. The chain combines TRBV28 with TRBJ1-2; no firm D call. Per the germline V gene, CDR1 is MDHEN and CDR2 is SYDVKM. Between the trimmed V and J ends, which lost 2 bases and 4 bases, there was a span of 20 bases. The CDR3 runs 17 residues.

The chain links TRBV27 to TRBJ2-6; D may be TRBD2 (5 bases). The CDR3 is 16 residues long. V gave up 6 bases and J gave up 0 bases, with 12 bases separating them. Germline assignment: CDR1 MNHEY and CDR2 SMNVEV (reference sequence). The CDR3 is CASRLDWSSGANVLTF. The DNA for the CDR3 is TGTGCCAGCAGACTGGACTGGAGCTCTGGGGCCAACGTCCTGACTTTC.

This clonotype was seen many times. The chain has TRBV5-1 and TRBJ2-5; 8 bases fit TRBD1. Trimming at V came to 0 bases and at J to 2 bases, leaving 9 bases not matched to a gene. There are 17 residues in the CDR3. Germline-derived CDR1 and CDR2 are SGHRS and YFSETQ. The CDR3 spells CASSLGSLQGGQETQYF. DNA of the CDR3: TGCGCCAGCAGCTTGGGCTCCCTACAGGGGGGACAAGAGACCCAGTACTTC.

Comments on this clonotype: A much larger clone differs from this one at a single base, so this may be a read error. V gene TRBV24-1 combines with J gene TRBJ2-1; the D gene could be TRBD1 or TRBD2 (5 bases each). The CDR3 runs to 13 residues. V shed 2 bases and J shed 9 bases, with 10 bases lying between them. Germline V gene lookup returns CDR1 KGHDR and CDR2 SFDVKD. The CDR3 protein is CATSDSWGREQFF. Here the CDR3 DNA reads TGTGCCACCAGTGATTCGTGGGGACGTGAGCAGTTCTTC.

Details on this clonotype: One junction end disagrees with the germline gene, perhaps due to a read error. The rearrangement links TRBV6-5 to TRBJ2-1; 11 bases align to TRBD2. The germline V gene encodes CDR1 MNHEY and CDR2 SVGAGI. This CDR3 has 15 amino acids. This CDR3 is CASRYGTSGGNEQFF. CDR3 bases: TGTGCCAGCCGTTACGGTACTAGCGGGGGCAATGAGCAGTTCTTC.

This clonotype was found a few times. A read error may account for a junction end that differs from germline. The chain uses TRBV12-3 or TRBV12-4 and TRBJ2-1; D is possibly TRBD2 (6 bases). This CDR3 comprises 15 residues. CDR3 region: CATSSYGSSYNEQFF. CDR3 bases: TGTGCCACCAGTTCCTACGGGAGCTCCTACAATGAGCAGTTCTTC.

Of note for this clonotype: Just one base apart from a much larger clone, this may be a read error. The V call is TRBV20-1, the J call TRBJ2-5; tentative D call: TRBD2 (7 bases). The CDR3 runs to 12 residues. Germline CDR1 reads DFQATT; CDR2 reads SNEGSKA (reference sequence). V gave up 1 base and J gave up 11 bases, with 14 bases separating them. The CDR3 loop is CSARVGGREQYF. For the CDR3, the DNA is TGCAGTGCTAGAGTGGGGGGGCGTGAGCAGTACTTC.

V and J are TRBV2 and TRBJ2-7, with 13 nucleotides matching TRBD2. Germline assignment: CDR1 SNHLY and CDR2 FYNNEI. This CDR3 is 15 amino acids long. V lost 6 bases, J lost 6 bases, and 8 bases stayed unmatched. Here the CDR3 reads CASRETSGRASEQYF. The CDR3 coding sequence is TGTGCCAGCAGGGAAACTAGCGGGAGGGCCTCCGAGCAGTACTTC.

Written as DNA, the CDR3 is TGCGCCAGCAGTCAATCTTCCGGGACAGGGGTTGGAAACACCATATATTTT. As protein: CASSQSSGTGVGNTIYF. The chain couples TRBV23-1 to TRBJ1-3; 10 bases line up with TRBD1. TRBV23-1 counts as an open reading frame of uncertain function. Trimming took 0 bases from V and 3 from J; bases not matched to a gene: 5. The length of the CDR3 is 17 residues.

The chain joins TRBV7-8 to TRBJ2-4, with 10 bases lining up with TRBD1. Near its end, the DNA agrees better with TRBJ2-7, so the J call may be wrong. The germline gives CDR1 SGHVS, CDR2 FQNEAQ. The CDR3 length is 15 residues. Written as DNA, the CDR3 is TGTGCCAGCAGAGAGATGGGACAGGGGAAGTACGAGCAGTACTTC. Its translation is CASREMGQGKYEQYF.

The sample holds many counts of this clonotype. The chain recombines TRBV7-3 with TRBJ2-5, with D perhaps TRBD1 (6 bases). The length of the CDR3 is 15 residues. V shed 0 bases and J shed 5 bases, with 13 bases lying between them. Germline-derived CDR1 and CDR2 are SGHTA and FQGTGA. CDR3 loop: CASSLTGDKWETQYF. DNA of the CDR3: TGTGCCAGCAGCTTAACAGGGGACAAATGGGAGACCCAGTACTTC.

CDR3 residues: CASGLGSGTDTQYF. CDR3 sequence (DNA): TGTGCTAGTGGTTTAGGGAGCGGCACAGATACGCAGTATTTT. The V gene is TRBV12-5, the J gene TRBJ2-3, with TRBD2 as a possible D gene (5 bases). The CDR3 loop spans 14 amino acids. Germline CDR1 LGHNT, CDR2 FRNRAP. V was shortened by 3 bases and J by 1 base, with 8 bases between the two germline ends.